This is a list of T cell receptor beta chains from one sample in a study of blood T cell repertoires in COVID-19. The protocol was immunoSEQ multiplex PCR, while the TCRdb copy is restricted to in-frame clones and leaves out a portion. In the table there are some 460,000 clones, 80% to 90% of which are singletons. Sequenced sample: peripheral blood. Every receptor here comes from a woman in her twenties or thirties with acute or convalescent COVID-19. Each CDR3 is given with its conserved first and last residue. D genes are given only for firm matches. Rows give clone size only sometimes, using once, few, many, or a class for an expanded clone.

abundance	j_gene	d_gene	v_gene	CDR3aa	CDR3nt
.	TRBJ1-2	.	TRBV29-1	CSGATGANYGYTF	TGCAGCGGTGCGACGGGAGCTAACTATGGCTACACCTTC
.	TRBJ1-2	.	TRBV7-2	CASSLILGFGEGYTF	TGTGCCAGCAGCTTAATCCTTGGTTTCGGTGAGGGCTACACCTTC
once	TRBJ1-1	TRBD1	TRBV2	CASSSRGQTEAFF	TGTGCCAGCAGTTCCAGGGGGCAAACTGAAGCTTTCTTT
.	TRBJ2-7	.	TRBV19	CASSIRGSSYEQYF	TGTGCCAGTAGTATCCGAGGGAGCTCCTACGAGCAGTACTTC
.	TRBJ1-6	.	TRBV7-9	CASSTRQNSPLHF	TGTGCCAGCAGCACCCGACAGAATTCACCCCTCCACTTT
.	TRBJ2-2	.	TRBV30	CAWSVTEAGELFF	TGTGCCTGGAGTGTAACGGAGGCCGGGGAGCTGTTTTTT
.	TRBJ1-1	.	TRBV15	CATSREARTEAFF	TGTGCCACCAGCAGAGAGGCTAGGACAGAAGCTTTCTTT
.	TRBJ1-4	TRBD1	TRBV5-1	CASSLGGASRDSINEKLFF	TGCGCCAGCAGCTTGGGGGGAGCATCCCGGGACAGCATTAATGAAAAACTGTTTTTT
.	TRBJ1-3	.	TRBV7-2	CASSSESTLGNTIYF	TGTGCCAGCAGCAGCGAAAGTACACTGGGAAACACCATATATTTT
once	TRBJ2-4	TRBD2	TRBV5-1	CASSLRASGGELAKNIQYF	TGCGCCAGCAGCTTGAGGGCTAGCGGGGGTGAACTAGCCAAAAACATTCAGTACTTC
.	TRBJ2-2	TRBD2	TRBV2	CASKAGGLVGELFF	TGTGCCAGCAAGGCGGGGGGGCTAGTCGGGGAGCTGTTTTTT
.	TRBJ2-2	.	TRBV7-6	CASSLGRTPGELFF	TGTGCCAGCAGCTTAGGCAGGACTCCCGGGGAGCTGTTTTTT
.	TRBJ1-4	.	TRBV27	CASSPRNATNEKLFF	TGTGCCAGCAGTCCGCGAAATGCAACTAATGAAAAACTGTTTTTT
.	TRBJ2-7	.	TRBV29-1	CSVQTGGTYEQYF	TGCAGCGTTCAGACAGGCGGAACCTACGAGCAGTACTTC
.	TRBJ2-5	.	TRBV7-9	CASSVRPEETQYF	TGTGCCAGCAGCGTCCGCCCGGAAGAGACCCAGTACTTC
.	TRBJ1-2	.	TRBV5-4	CASSPGSYGYTF	TGTGCCAGCAGTCCGGGGAGCTATGGCTACACCTTC
.	TRBJ2-1	TRBD2	TRBV5-4	CASSLYGTRDILSYNEQFF	TGTGCCAGCAGCTTGTATGGGACTAGAGACATTTTATCCTACAATGAGCAGTTCTTC
.	TRBJ1-4	.	TRBV5-6	CASSLWTAATNEKLFF	TGTGCCAGCAGCCTCTGGACAGCTGCAACTAATGAAAAACTGTTTTTT
.	TRBJ2-1	.	TRBV6-5	CASLEGGSYNEQFF	TGTGCCAGCCTTGAGGGCGGCTCCTACAATGAGCAGTTCTTC
.	TRBJ2-1	.	TRBV7-7	CASSSLLPSTDEQFF	TGTGCCAGCAGCTCTCTCCTTCCCTCCACGGATGAGCAGTTCTTC
.	TRBJ2-7	TRBD2	TRBV12-5	CASGLVRGSGAFFEQYF	TGTGCTAGTGGTTTGGTACGCGGGAGCGGGGCCTTCTTCGAGCAGTACTTC
.	TRBJ1-4	TRBD1	TRBV19	CASSLGDRVEKLFF	TGTGCCAGTTCACTCGGGGACAGGGTGGAAAAACTGTTTTTT
.	TRBJ1-5	TRBD1	TRBV18	CASSPRGQSDQPQHF	TGTGCCAGCTCACCCAGGGGACAGAGTGATCAGCCCCAGCATTTT
once	TRBJ2-3	TRBD2	TRBV4-2	CASSQELAGGTDTQYF	TGTGCCAGCAGCCAAGAGCTAGCGGGGGGCACAGATACGCAGTATTTT
.	TRBJ2-7	.	TRBV6-5	CASSYRGSYEQYF	TGTGCCAGCAGTTACAGGGGATCCTACGAGCAGTACTTC
.	TRBJ2-5	TRBD1	TRBV7-9	CASSLRDSFSPETQYF	TGTGCCAGCAGCTTAAGGGACAGTTTTTCTCCCGAGACCCAGTACTTC
.	TRBJ1-2	.	TRBV14	CASSQGPAGKVDGYTF	TGTGCCAGCAGCCAAGGACCGGCAGGGAAAGTCGATGGCTACACCTTC
.	TRBJ2-7	.	TRBV7-8	CASSLTNYEQYF	TGTGCCAGCAGCCTAACAAACTACGAGCAGTACTTC
.	TRBJ2-7	TRBD1	TRBV27	CASKMTGGSYEQYF	TGTGCCAGCAAAATGACAGGGGGCTCCTACGAGCAGTACTTC
.	TRBJ2-3	.	TRBV6-1	CASSEGGRVTDTQYF	TGTGCCAGCAGTGAAGGGGGCAGGGTGACGGATACGCAGTATTTT
.	TRBJ2-7	TRBD1	TRBV5-1	CASSLGQGIYEQYF	TGCGCCAGCAGCCTGGGACAGGGAATCTACGAGCAGTACTTC
.	TRBJ2-7	TRBD1	TRBV2	CASSGQRTGTSYEQYF	TGTGCCAGCAGTGGGCAAAGGACAGGAACCTCCTACGAGCAGTACTTC
.	TRBJ2-1	.	TRBV18	CASSPYRADEQFF	TGTGCCAGCTCACCGTACAGGGCGGATGAGCAGTTCTTC
.	TRBJ2-5	.	TRBV7-9	CASSFETGPETQYF	TGTGCCAGCAGCTTTGAGACAGGACCAGAGACCCAGTACTTC
.	TRBJ1-1	.	TRBV5-8	CASSLAAGAMNTEAFF	TGTGCCAGCAGCTTGGCCGCGGGGGCCATGAACACTGAAGCTTTCTTT
.	TRBJ1-1	.	TRBV13	CASRLGTPNTEAFF	TGTGCCAGCAGACTCGGGACACCGAACACTGAAGCTTTCTTT
.	TRBJ1-2	.	TRBV6-5	CASTNTGYGYTF	TGTGCCAGCACTAACACAGGGTATGGCTACACCTTC
.	TRBJ1-1	.	TRBV5-4	CASNLGTEAFF	TGTGCCAGCAACCTAGGCACTGAAGCTTTCTTT
.	TRBJ2-2	TRBD1	TRBV7-8	CASSPRGTGGTGELFF	TGTGCCAGCAGCCCCAGGGGGACAGGGGGCACCGGGGAGCTGTTTTTT
.	TRBJ2-1	.	TRBV27	CASSLYQGYEQFF	TGTGCCAGCAGTTTATACCAGGGGTATGAGCAGTTCTTC
.	TRBJ1-2	.	TRBV18	CASSPAGDGGYTF	TGTGCCAGCTCACCGGCAGGGGACGGCGGCTACACCTTC
.	TRBJ2-1	TRBD1	TRBV28	CASSYPRQGMMDEQFF	TGTGCCAGCAGTTACCCCCGACAGGGGATGATGGATGAGCAGTTCTTC
.	TRBJ1-5	.	TRBV6-5	CASRRGVSNQPQHF	TGTGCCAGCAGGCGGGGGGTTAGCAATCAGCCCCAGCATTTT
.	TRBJ2-7	TRBD1	TRBV18	CASSPRRTGGNEQYF	TGTGCCAGCTCACCCAGACGGACAGGGGGCAACGAGCAGTACTTC
few	TRBJ1-5	.	TRBV4-1	CASSHLEQGDQPQHF	TGCGCCAGCAGCCACTTAGAGCAGGGTGATCAGCCCCAGCATTTT
many	TRBJ2-1	TRBD2	TRBV6-9	CASPTGGAYNEQFF	TGTGCCAGCCCTACGGGGGGAGCCTACAATGAGCAGTTCTTC
few	TRBJ1-2	TRBD1	TRBV2	CASSGRSGTGVYGYTF	TGTGCCAGCAGTGGGAGATCCGGGACAGGGGTCTATGGCTACACCTTC
.	TRBJ2-3	TRBD1	TRBV5-5	CASSSTGATDTQYF	TGTGCCAGCAGCTCGACAGGGGCCACAGATACGCAGTATTTT